One and the same sample provided the 23 T cell receptor beta chains below, sequenced in a study of spatial heterogeneity in lung cancer. The time point: blood at routine non-recurrence follow-up after resection. Each CDR3 protein gets one entry after TCRdb re-called the 5' RACE reads with MiXCR. The profile shows over 85,000 distinct CDR3 sequences, 15% to 20% of them singletons. The source material was PBMCs, sampled at follow-up. The origin of the receptors is a male donor with early-stage non-small cell lung cancer.

This clonotype was seen just once. The J gene is TRBJ2-3, the V gene TRBV9; maybe TRBD2 (7 bases). This CDR3 contains 16 residues. Trimming shortened V by 0 bases and J by 6 bases, and 17 bases separated the two germline ends. Looked up from germline, CDR1 is SGDLS and CDR2 is YYNGEE. The CDR3, as DNA: TGTGCCAGCAGCGTAGCCGGGGGGCGGTTGATGGATACGCAGTATTTT. Translation gives CASSVAGGRLMDTQYF.

The chain joins TRBV2 to TRBJ1-1; no definite D call. V was trimmed by 6 bases and J by 5 bases, leaving 19 bases between them. The germline gives CDR1 SNHLY, CDR2 FYNNEI. CDR3 size: 15 residues. The CDR3 bases are TGTGCCAGCAGGGCTCGTGGCGGCGGCGGAACTGAAGCTTTCTTT. Protein: CASRARGGGGTEAFF. The full variable domain, completed using reference TRBV2 and TRBJ1-1, is EPEVTQTPSHQVTQMGQEVILRCVPISNHLYFYWYRQILGQKVEFLVSFYNNEISEKSEIFDDQFSVERPDGSNFTLKIRSTKLEDSAMYFCASRARGGGGTEAFFGQGTRLTVV.

This CDR3 reads CASSTSGVVETQYF. The CDR3 bases are TGTGCCAGCTCTACTAGCGGGGTCGTGGAGACCCAGTACTTC. This chain links TRBV19 with TRBJ2-5, with 10 bases identical to TRBD2. The ends lost 9 bases at V and 5 bases at J; junction bases unmatched: 9. The length of the CDR3 is 14 residues. CDR1 and CDR2 from the germline V gene are LNHDA and SQIVND (reference sequence).

Within the sample, this clonotype is medium-sized. The chain carries TRBV19 and TRBJ2-1, with a tentative D call TRBD2 (5 bases). The CDR3 loop spans 14 amino acids. The germline V and J ends were trimmed by 0 bases and 2 bases, with 5 bases remaining between them. Germline loops: CDR1 LNHDA, CDR2 SQIVND (reference sequence). The chain's CDR3 is CASSIDGTYNEQFF. The CDR3 DNA reads as TGTGCCAGTAGTATAGACGGGACCTACAATGAGCAGTTCTTC.

This clonotype was seen many times. The rearrangement links TRBV10-3 to TRBJ2-3, with 9 positions matching TRBD2. Germline V lookup: CDR1 ENHRY, CDR2 SYGVKD. The CDR3 is 14 residues long. The junction had 6 bases not matched to a gene; V was cut back by 10 bases and J by 1 base. CDR3 nucleotides: TGTGCCAGCCTTAGCGGGGGCCGCACAGATACGCAGTATTTT. Residues: CASLSGGRTDTQYF.

This clonotype was counted between two and nine times. V usage is TRBV5-1 and J usage is TRBJ2-5; 7 nucleotides line up with TRBD1. J gave up 0 bases and V 2 bases, and 1 base lay outside the gene matches. This CDR3 is built from 14 residues. Germline lookup yields CDR1 SGHRS and CDR2 YFSETQ. The CDR3 reads CASSLGTDQETQYF. The DNA for the CDR3 is TGCGCCAGCAGCTTAGGGACAGACCAAGAGACCCAGTACTTC.

The J gene is TRBJ2-1, the V gene TRBV20-1, with 11 positions matching TRBD2. Germline assignment: CDR1 DFQATT and CDR2 SNEGSKA (reference sequence). This CDR3 has 15 amino acids. The V segment lost 6 bases and the J segment 3 bases; nucleotides outside the gene matches: 7. The CDR3 coding sequence is TGCAGTGCGGGGGGACTAGCGGAGGGCTACAATGAGCAGTTCTTC. Translation: CSAGGLAEGYNEQFF.

This clonotype was observed many times. The chain links TRBV12-5 to TRBJ2-5; TRBD1 matches at 9 bases. Per the germline V gene, CDR1 is LGHNT and CDR2 is FRNRAP. The CDR3 runs to 16 residues. The V segment lost 7 bases and the J segment 9 bases; nucleotides outside the gene matches: 18. The CDR3, as DNA: TGTGCTAGTGACCCTCCGGAGGACAGGGGATTCCTTCCCCAGTACTTC. Translated: CASDPPEDRGFLPQYF.

This clonotype was seen at least ten times. The rearrangement links TRBV29-1 to TRBJ1-6; 7 bases fit TRBD1. Losses at the gene ends were 6 bases for V and 6 bases for J; bases not matched to a gene: 11. CDR3 length: 15 amino acids. The germline V gene encodes CDR1 SQVTM and CDR2 ANQGSEA. The CDR3 DNA sequence: TGCAGCGTCGTGACCGGGACAGACCGTAATTCACCCCTCCACTTT. Its protein product is CSVVTGTDRNSPLHF. The full variable domain, in which reference TRBV29-1 and TRBJ1-6 provide the parts outside the CDR3, is SAVISQKPSRDICQRGTSLTIQCQVDSQVTMMFWYRQQPGQSLTLIATANQGSEATYESGFVIDKFPISRPNLTFSTLTVSNMSPEDSSIYLCSVVTGTDRNSPLHFGNGTRLTVT.

This clonotype was detected only a few times. V and J are TRBV6-5 and TRBJ2-2, with 12 bases identical to TRBD2. Germline V gene data show CDR1 as MNHEY and CDR2 as SVGAGI. The CDR3 extends over 16 amino acids. Trimming took 6 bases from V and 3 from J; bases not matched to a gene: 5. CDR3 DNA sequence: TGTGCCAGCAGGGCGAGACTAGCGGGGGACACCGGGGAGCTGTTTTTT. It translates to CASRARLAGDTGELFF.

This clonotype was detected ten times or more. The chain recombines TRBV4-3 with TRBJ1-1; D uncertain. The V gene lost 5 bases and the J gene lost 8 bases, with 15 bases spanning the gap. The CDR3 is made up of 13 amino acids. Germline lookup yields CDR1 LGHNA and CDR2 YSLEER. Here the CDR3 DNA reads TGCGCCAGCAGCGTAACGCGGGAGACGGAAGCTTTCTTT. This translates into CASSVTRETEAFF.

The CDR3 loop is CASTQAGASTDTQYF. The CDR3 DNA is TGTGCCAGTACCCAAGCGGGGGCTAGCACAGATACGCAGTATTTT. V usage is TRBV19 and J usage is TRBJ2-3; 8 nucleotides match TRBD2. V shed 7 bases, J shed 0 bases, and the junction held 6 bases outside the gene matches. This CDR3 has 15 amino acids. Germline CDR1 LNHDA, CDR2 SQIVND (reference sequence).

This clonotype was seen repeatedly, ten times or more. This rearrangement joins TRBV12-3 or TRBV12-4 to TRBJ1-2; D is undetermined. The ends were cut back, 2 bases at V and 5 bases at J, with 6 bases in the middle. The CDR3 is made up of 12 amino acids. CDR3 loop: CASSLSVYGYTF. DNA of the CDR3: TGTGCCAGCAGTTTATCAGTTTATGGCTACACCTTC.

A note on this clonotype: The junction and the germline gene differ at one end; a read error may be behind it. This chain links TRBV7-3 with TRBJ2-3, with TRBD2 identical over 11 bases. Germline V gene sequence: CDR1 SGHTA, CDR2 FQGTGA. The CDR3 loop spans 17 amino acids. CDR3 region: CASSLTSSGRNTDMQYF. For the CDR3, the DNA is TGTGCCAGCAGCTTAACCTCTAGCGGGAGGAACACAGATATGCAGTATTTT.

The chain links TRBV6-2 or TRBV6-3 to TRBJ2-5; D might be TRBD1 (6 bases). V lost 6 bases, J lost 2 bases, and 13 bases lay in between. This CDR3 region has 14 residues. Germline CDR1 is MNHEY and CDR2 is SVGEGT. Here the CDR3 reads CASSTGQIQETQYF. The CDR3 DNA reads TGTGCCAGCAGCACCGGACAGATTCAAGAGACCCAGTACTTC.

The chain joins TRBV18 to TRBJ1-6, with D tentatively TRBD1 (6 bases). CDR1 KGHSH and CDR2 LQKENI come from the germline V gene. The CDR3 covers 18 residues. Trimming pared 3 bases from V and 8 bases from J, leaving 23 bases between. The CDR3 nucleotides read TGTGCCAGCTCACCCTCCAGGGGAAGAAGTAAAGTTTATTCACCCCTCCACTTT. It specifies CASSPSRGRSKVYSPLHF. Variable domain in full (rest from reference TRBV18 and TRBJ1-6): NAGVMQNPRHLVRRRGQEARLRCSPMKGHSHVYWYRQLPEEGLKFMVYLQKENIIDESGMPKERFSAEFPKEGPSILRIQQVVRGDSAAYFCASSPSRGRSKVYSPLHFGNGTRLTVT.

The rearrangement uses TRBV7-9 and TRBJ1-1; a possible D gene is TRBD1 (6 bases). The germline V gene encodes CDR1 SEHNR and CDR2 FQNEAQ (reference sequence). The CDR3 spans 15 residues. Trimming pared 1 base from V and 5 bases from J, leaving 14 bases between. As DNA, the CDR3 is TGTGCCAGCAGCTTAGGGACAGACGTCCGAACTGAAGCTTTCTTT. This encodes CASSLGTDVRTEAFF. The full variable domain, completed using reference TRBV7-9 and TRBJ1-1, is DTGVSQNPRHKITKRGQNVTFRCDPISEHNRLYWYRQTLGQGPEFLTYFQNEAQLEKSRLLSDRFSAERPKGSFSTLEIQRTEQGDSAMYLCASSLGTDVRTEAFFGQGTRLTVV.

This clonotype was counted between two and nine times. The chain couples TRBV20-1 to TRBJ2-1; TRBD1 or TRBD2 may be the D gene (5 bases each). Trimming removed 1 base at V and 12 bases at J, with 13 bases between. The CDR3 totals 12 residues. The germline V gene has CDR1 DFQATT and CDR2 SNEGSKA (reference sequence). The CDR3 bases are TGCAGTGCTAGAGGTACCGGGGCGGGGCAGTTCTTC. Encoded protein: CSARGTGAGQFF.

V is TRBV7-9 and J is TRBJ2-5; D ambiguous. V was trimmed by 5 bases and J by 1 base, leaving 17 bases between them. Per the germline V gene, CDR1 is SEHNR and CDR2 is FQNEAQ (reference sequence). The CDR3 has 16 amino acids. CDR3 region: CASSPRIPSLQETQYF. The CDR3 DNA follows: TGTGCCAGCAGCCCGCGGATTCCGTCGCTCCAAGAGACCCAGTACTTC.

This clonotype has more than one count but fewer than ten. The chain employs TRBV5-6 and TRBJ1-6; no definite D call. Trimming cost V 0 bases and J 6 bases, with 7 bases left between them. The CDR3 loop spans 14 amino acids. Germline CDR1 SGHDT, CDR2 YYEEEE. CDR3 loop: CASSLVGSNSPLHF. The CDR3 nucleotides read TGTGCCAGCAGCTTGGTAGGGTCTAATTCACCCCTCCACTTT.

This sequence joins TRBV29-1 and TRBJ1-2, with D possibly TRBD1 on 5 matching bases. Trimming left V 6 bases short and J 8 bases short, with 16 bases between. The CDR3 sequence is 12 residues long. The V gene's germline CDR1 is SQVTM and CDR2 ANQGSEA. Here the CDR3 reads CSVTAQGLGYTF. The CDR3 DNA sequence: TGCAGCGTCACCGCCCAGGGTTTAGGCTACACCTTC.

By frequency in the sample, this clonotype is medium-sized (0.01 to 0.1%). The V and J genes are TRBV19 and TRBJ1-5, with D uncertain. V lost 5 bases, J lost 1 base, and 12 bases lay in between. The CDR3 is 15 amino acids. Germline V gene sequence: CDR1 LNHDA, CDR2 SQIVND (reference sequence). CDR3 residues: CASSQMGGSNQPQHF. The CDR3 bases are TGTGCCAGTAGTCAGATGGGCGGGAGCAATCAGCCCCAGCATTTT.

This chain uses TRBV5-1 with TRBJ2-3, with a weak D call TRBD1 (6 bases). Trimming cost V 3 bases and J 4 bases, with 18 bases left between them. The germline V gene encodes CDR1 SGHRS and CDR2 YFSETQ. There are 16 residues in the CDR3. This CDR3 reads CASSSPQGRASDTQYF. The CDR3 DNA is TGCGCCAGCAGCTCCCCACAGGGAAGGGCGTCAGATACGCAGTATTTT.